These 13 T cell receptor beta chains came from one sample sequenced in a study of CD8 T cells in ankylosing spondylitis. MiXCR, applied by TCRdb to the 5' RACE reads, yields one record per CDR3 protein. The repertoire holds under 200,000 distinct CDR3 sequences, with around a tenth as singletons. The sample consisted of blood, either unsorted or a sorted T cell fraction (not recorded which). These receptors were obtained from a female donor with ankylosing spondylitis or in good health (not recorded which).

The V gene is TRBV4-2, the J gene TRBJ1-5; weak D call: TRBD1 (5 bases). Trimming took off 2 bases at V and 1 base at J, with 9 bases between the two ends. The germline V gene encodes CDR1 LGHNA and CDR2 YNFKEQ. This CDR3 has 15 amino acids. CDR3 bases: TGTGCCAGCAGCCAATATGGGGGGAGCAATCAGCCCCAGCATTTT. Residues: CASSQYGGSNQPQHF.

The CDR3 spells CASSPPTSGRAREQFF. The CDR3 nucleotides are TGTGCCAGCAGCCCCCCAACTAGCGGGAGGGCCAGGGAGCAGTTCTTC. V gene TRBV7-9 combines with J gene TRBJ2-1, with 13 positions matching TRBD2. CDR1 is SEHNR, CDR2 FQNEAQ, per germline (reference sequence). The CDR3 has 16 amino acids. Trimming took 5 bases from V and 10 from J; bases not matched to a gene: 11. Supplemented by reference TRBV7-9 and TRBJ2-1, the full variable domain reads DTGVSQNPRHKITKRGQNVTFRCDPISEHNRLYWYRQTLGQGPEFLTYFQNEAQLEKSRLLSDRFSAERPKGSFSTLEIQRTEQGDSAMYLCASSPPTSGRAREQFFGPGTRLTVL.

Ten or more counts support this clonotype. The V call is TRBV9, the J call TRBJ2-2, with D uncertain. Germline V gene data show CDR1 as SGDLS and CDR2 as YYNGEE. The CDR3 runs 15 residues. Trimming removed 4 bases from V and 3 bases from J, with 13 bases in between. CDR3 nucleotide sequence: TGTGCCAGCAGCTCCCCTCCTAAGGACACCGGGGAGCTGTTTTTT. Amino acids: CASSSPPKDTGELFF.

The CDR3 protein is CASSLPRVAGGNEQFF. The CDR3 bases are TGTGCCAGCAGCTTACCCAGAGTAGCGGGAGGCAATGAGCAGTTCTTC. The genes are TRBV7-9 and TRBJ2-1; 10 bases are shared with TRBD2. The CDR3 runs to 16 residues. J was trimmed by 6 bases and V by 2 bases; bases with no gene match: 7. The V gene's germline CDR1 is SEHNR and CDR2 FQNEAQ (reference sequence).

This rearrangement joins TRBV7-9 to TRBJ2-3; the D gene is possibly TRBD2 (6 bases). The CDR3 runs to 14 residues. Trimming took off 8 bases at V and 0 bases at J, with 12 bases between the two ends. Germline values: CDR1 SEHNR, CDR2 FQNEAQ (reference sequence). The DNA for the CDR3 is TGTGCCAGCCTCGGAGGGGCTAGCACAGATACGCAGTATTTT. It encodes CASLGGASTDTQYF. The complete variable domain, with remaining parts taken from reference TRBV7-9 and TRBJ2-3, reads DTGVSQNPRHKITKRGQNVTFRCDPISEHNRLYWYRQTLGQGPEFLTYFQNEAQLEKSRLLSDRFSAERPKGSFSTLEIQRTEQGDSAMYLCASLGGASTDTQYFGPGTRLTVL.

This chain links TRBV5-5 with TRBJ2-1, with 11 bases fitting TRBD2. The CDR3 contains 15 residues. Germline lookup yields CDR1 SGHKS and CDR2 YYEKEE (reference sequence). V trimming: 3 bases; J trimming: 6 bases; junction bases outside the gene matches: 5. CDR3 amino acids: CASSSTSGSFNEQFF. CDR3 DNA: TGTGCCAGCAGCTCTACTAGCGGGAGTTTCAATGAGCAGTTCTTC.

This clonotype was seen repeatedly, ten times or more. The chain has TRBV7-6 and TRBJ2-2; TRBD1 matches at 7 bases. The J segment lost 7 bases and the V segment lost 3 bases, leaving 5 bases of the junction unmatched. The CDR3 has 14 residues. CDR1 and CDR2 from the germline V gene are SGHVS and FNYEAQ. As DNA, the CDR3 is TGTGCCAGCAGCTTTGACAGGGCCGGCGGGGAGCTGTTTTTT. As protein: CASSFDRAGGELFF.

This clonotype was observed a few times. The chain employs TRBV6-2 or TRBV6-3 and TRBJ1-1; the D gene is possibly TRBD1 (5 bases). The CDR3 has 18 amino acids. CDR1 is MNHEY and CDR2 is SVGEGT in the germline V gene. The ends were cut back, 5 bases at V and 4 bases at J, with 26 bases in the middle. The CDR3 coding sequence is TGTGCCAGCAGTCCACCGGGACCGACTCTCTCCACCGGCACTGAAGCTTTCTTT. Protein product: CASSPPGPTLSTGTEAFF.

A few counts support this clonotype. This chain connects TRBV27 to TRBJ2-3, with 10 bases fitting TRBD1. V trimming: 7 bases; J trimming: 2 bases; junction bases outside the gene matches: 6. This CDR3 is 15 amino acids long. Germline CDR1 is MNHEY and CDR2 is SMNVEV (reference sequence). The CDR3 DNA sequence: TGTGCCAGCAATCACGACAGGGGGCCCACAGATACGCAGTATTTT. Protein sequence: CASNHDRGPTDTQYF.

This clonotype was seen many times. The chain is built from TRBV6-1 and TRBJ1-1; D possibly corresponds to TRBD1 (5 bases). The CDR3 extends over 15 amino acids. CDR1 is MNHNS and CDR2 is SASEGT in the germline V gene. The V gene lost 5 bases and the J gene lost 8 bases, with 21 bases spanning the gap. The DNA for the CDR3 is TGTGCCAGCAGTAGGGGCCGGTCGGGGGTAGCCGAAGCTTTCTTT. Its translation: CASSRGRSGVAEAFF.

This clonotype has ten or more counts. The genes are TRBV7-2 and TRBJ2-7; 7 nucleotides align to TRBD2. This CDR3 region has 14 residues. V dropped 5 bases and J dropped 3; count of bases not matched to a gene: 7. Germline values: CDR1 SGHTA, CDR2 FQGNSA. CDR3 in amino acids: CASSLGLVYYEQYF. DNA for the CDR3: TGTGCCAGCAGCCTTGGACTAGTGTACTACGAGCAGTACTTC.

This clonotype was counted at least ten times. This chain joins TRBV7-2 and TRBJ2-1; TRBD1 might be the D (5 bases). Trimming shortened V by 5 bases and J by 6 bases, and 14 bases separated the two germline ends. CDR3 length equals 14 residues. Germline V lookup: CDR1 SGHTA, CDR2 FQGNSA. This CDR3 is CASSPVGVLNEQFF. The CDR3, as DNA: TGTGCCAGCAGCCCAGTAGGGGTGCTCAATGAGCAGTTCTTC.

Written as DNA, the CDR3 is TGCGCCAGCAGCCAAGTAACCGGGGGGAAGACTGAAGCTTTCTTT. This encodes CASSQVTGGKTEAFF. The chain links TRBV4-1 to TRBJ1-1; tentatively, D is TRBD1 (5 bases). The CDR3 runs 15 residues. Trimming pared 1 base from V and 5 bases from J, leaving 14 bases between. Germline CDR1 MGHRA, CDR2 YSYEKL.